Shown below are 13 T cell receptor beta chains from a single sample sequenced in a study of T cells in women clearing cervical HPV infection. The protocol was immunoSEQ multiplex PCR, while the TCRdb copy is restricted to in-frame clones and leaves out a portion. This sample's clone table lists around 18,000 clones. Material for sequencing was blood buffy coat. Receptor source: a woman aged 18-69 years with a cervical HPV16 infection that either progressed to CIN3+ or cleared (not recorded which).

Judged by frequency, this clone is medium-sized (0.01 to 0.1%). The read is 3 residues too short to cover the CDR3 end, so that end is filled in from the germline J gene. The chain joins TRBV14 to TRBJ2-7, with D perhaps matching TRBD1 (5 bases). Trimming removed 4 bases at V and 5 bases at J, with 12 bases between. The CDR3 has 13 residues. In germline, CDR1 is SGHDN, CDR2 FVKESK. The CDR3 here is CASSPNQGNEQYF. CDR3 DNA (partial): TGTGCCAGCAGCCCAAACCAGGGTAACGAG.

CDR3 residues: CASSLTGRGNTIYF. The covered CDR3 bases are TGTGCCAGTAGCCTGACAGGGCGAGGAAACACC. The chain recombines TRBV19 with TRBJ1-3, with TRBD1 matching 7 bases. The CDR3 end falls 3 residues outside the read, so it is completed with the germline J gene. CDR3 length: 14 amino acids. J was trimmed by 4 bases and V by 6 bases; bases with no gene match: 6. Germline V CDR1 and CDR2: LNHDA, SQIVND (reference sequence).

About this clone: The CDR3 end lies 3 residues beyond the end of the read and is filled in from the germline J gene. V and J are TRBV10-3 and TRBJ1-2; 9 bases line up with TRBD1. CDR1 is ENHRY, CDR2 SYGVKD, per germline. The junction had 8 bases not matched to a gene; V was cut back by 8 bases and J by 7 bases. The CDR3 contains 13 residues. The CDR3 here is CAIQQGARGGYTF. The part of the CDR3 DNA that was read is TGTGCCATCCAACAGGGGGCGCGAGGTGGC.

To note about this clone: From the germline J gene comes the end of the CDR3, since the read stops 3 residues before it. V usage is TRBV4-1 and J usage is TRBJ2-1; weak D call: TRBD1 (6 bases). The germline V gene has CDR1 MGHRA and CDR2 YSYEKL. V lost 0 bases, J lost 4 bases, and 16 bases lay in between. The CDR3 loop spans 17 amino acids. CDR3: CASSQEGGRGPYNEQFF. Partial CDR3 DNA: TGCGCCAGCAGCCAAGAAGGGGGAAGGGGCCCATACAATGAG.

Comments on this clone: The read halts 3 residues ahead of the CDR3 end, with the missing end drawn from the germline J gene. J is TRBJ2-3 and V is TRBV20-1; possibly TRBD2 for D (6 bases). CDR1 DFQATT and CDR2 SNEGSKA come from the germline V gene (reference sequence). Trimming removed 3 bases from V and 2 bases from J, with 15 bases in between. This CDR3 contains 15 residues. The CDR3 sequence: CSARPRDSYTDTQYF. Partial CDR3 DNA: TGCAGTGCTAGGCCCCGGGACTCCTACACAGATACG.

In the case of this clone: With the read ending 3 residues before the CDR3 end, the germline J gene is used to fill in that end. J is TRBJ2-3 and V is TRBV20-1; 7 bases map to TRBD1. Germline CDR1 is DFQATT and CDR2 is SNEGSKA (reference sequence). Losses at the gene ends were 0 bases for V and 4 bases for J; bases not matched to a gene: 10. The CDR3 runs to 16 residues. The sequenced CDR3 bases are TGCAGTGCTAGAGAGTACAGGGGAATGAATCCAGATACG. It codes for CSAREYRGMNPDT. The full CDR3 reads CSAREYRGMNPDTQYF.

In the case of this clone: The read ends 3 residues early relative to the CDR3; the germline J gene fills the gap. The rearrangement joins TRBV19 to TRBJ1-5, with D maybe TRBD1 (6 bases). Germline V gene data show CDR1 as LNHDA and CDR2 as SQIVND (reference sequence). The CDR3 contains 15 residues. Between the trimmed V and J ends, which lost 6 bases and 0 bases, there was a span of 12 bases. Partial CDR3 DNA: TGTGCCAGTAGCAAGGGACAACCTAGCAATCAGCCC. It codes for CASSKGQPSNQP. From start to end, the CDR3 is CASSKGQPSNQPQHF. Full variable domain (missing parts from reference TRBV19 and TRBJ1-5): DGGITQSPKYLFRKEGQNVTLSCEQNLNHDAMYWYRQDPGQGLRLIYYSQIVNDFQKGDIAEGYSVSREKKESFPLTVTSAQKNPTAFYLCASSKGQPSNQPQHFGDGTRLSIL.

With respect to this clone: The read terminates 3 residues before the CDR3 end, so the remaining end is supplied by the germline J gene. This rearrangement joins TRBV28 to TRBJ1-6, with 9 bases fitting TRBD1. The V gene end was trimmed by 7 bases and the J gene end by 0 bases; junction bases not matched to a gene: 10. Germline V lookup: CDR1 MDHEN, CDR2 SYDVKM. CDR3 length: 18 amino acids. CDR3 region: CASNTGTGRSSYNSPLHF. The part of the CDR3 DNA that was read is TGTGCCAGCAACACGGGGACAGGGAGGAGCTCCTATAATTCACCC.

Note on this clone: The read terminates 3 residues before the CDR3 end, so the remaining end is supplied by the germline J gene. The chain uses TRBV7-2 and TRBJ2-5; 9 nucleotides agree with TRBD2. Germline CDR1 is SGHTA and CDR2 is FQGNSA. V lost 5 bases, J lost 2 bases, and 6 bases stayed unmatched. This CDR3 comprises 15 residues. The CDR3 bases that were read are TGTGCCAGCAGCACCCAGCGGGGGGAACAAGAGACC. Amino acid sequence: CASSTQRGEQET. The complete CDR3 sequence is CASSTQRGEQETQYF.

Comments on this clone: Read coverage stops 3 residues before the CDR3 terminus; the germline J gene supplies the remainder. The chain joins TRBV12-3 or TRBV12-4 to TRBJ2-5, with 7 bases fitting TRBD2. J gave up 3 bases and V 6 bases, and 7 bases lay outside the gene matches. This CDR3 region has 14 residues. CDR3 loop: CASRRSSGEETQYF. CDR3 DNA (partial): TGTGCCAGCAGACGAAGCAGCGGGGAAGAGACC.

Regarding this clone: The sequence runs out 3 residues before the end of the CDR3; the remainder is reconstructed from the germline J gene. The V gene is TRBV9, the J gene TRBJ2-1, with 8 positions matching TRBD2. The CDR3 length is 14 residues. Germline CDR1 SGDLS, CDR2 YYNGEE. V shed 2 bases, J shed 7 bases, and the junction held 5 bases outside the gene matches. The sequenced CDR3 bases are TGTGCCAGCAGCGTGGGCGGGGGGCAGAATGAG. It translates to CASSVGGGQNE. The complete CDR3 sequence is CASSVGGGQNEQFF.

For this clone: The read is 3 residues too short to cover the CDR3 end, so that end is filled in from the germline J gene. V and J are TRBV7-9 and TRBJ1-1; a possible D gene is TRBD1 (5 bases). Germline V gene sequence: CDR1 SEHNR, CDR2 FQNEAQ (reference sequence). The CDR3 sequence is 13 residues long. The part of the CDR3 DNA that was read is TGTGCCAGCAGCTTAGCAGGGGCGCAGGAA. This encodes CASSLAGAQE. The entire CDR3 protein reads CASSLAGAQEAFF.

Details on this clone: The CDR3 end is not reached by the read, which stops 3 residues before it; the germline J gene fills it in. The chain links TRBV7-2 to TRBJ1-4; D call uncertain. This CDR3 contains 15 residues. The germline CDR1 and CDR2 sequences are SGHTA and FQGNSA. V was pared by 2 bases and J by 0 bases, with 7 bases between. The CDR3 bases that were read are TGTGCCAGCAGCTTATATTCGTCAACTAATGAAAAA. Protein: CASSLYSSTNEK. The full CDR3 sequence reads CASSLYSSTNEKLFF.